The 9 T cell receptor beta chains in this list originate from one sample, sequenced in a study of shared clonotypes between healthy human individuals. As defined, naive CD8 cells were CD45RO-negative and positively selected for CCR7, with terminally differentiated effector memory CD45RA+ cells excluded. Data came from immunoSEQ multiplex PCR; TCRdb stores just in-frame clones and leaves some out. The table lists nearly 2 million clones, about 95% of them singletons. Material for sequencing was naive CD8+ T cells sorted from blood. Receptors originate from a man younger than 35 in good health.

The chain recombines TRBV6-5 with TRBJ1-2, with D perhaps matching TRBD1 (5 bases). V was cut by 3 bases and J by 6 bases, with 11 bases left in between. This CDR3 is built from 13 residues. Germline loops: CDR1 MNHEY, CDR2 SVGAGI. CDR3 DNA: TGTGCCAGCAGTTATCAGGGACTCCATGGCTACACCTTC. The encoded protein is CASSYQGLHGYTF.

The rearrangement joins TRBV28 to TRBJ2-7; D might be TRBD1 or TRBD2, each matching 5 bases. V was cut by 4 bases and J by 4 bases, with 14 bases left in between. The germline V gene encodes CDR1 MDHEN and CDR2 SYDVKM. The length of the CDR3 is 14 residues. The DNA of the CDR3 is TGTGCCAGCAGTTCGGGGCCAGCAGAATACGAGCAGTACTTC. It encodes CASSSGPAEYEQYF. Variable domain in full (rest from reference TRBV28 and TRBJ2-7): DVKVTQSSRYLVKRTGEKVFLECVQDMDHENMFWYRQDPGLGLRLIYFSYDVKMKEKGDIPEGYSVSREKKERFSLILESASTNQTSMYLCASSSGPAEYEQYFGPGTRLTVT.

The chain is built from TRBV5-6 and TRBJ2-7; 11 positions match TRBD1. The CDR3 loop spans 13 amino acids. V shed 0 bases and J 12 bases; nucleotides not matched to a gene: 5. The germline gives CDR1 SGHDT, CDR2 YYEEEE. The chain's CDR3 is CASSLGTGGRAYF. The CDR3, as DNA: TGTGCCAGCAGCTTGGGGACAGGGGGCCGTGCGTACTTC.

The genes are TRBV11-2 and TRBJ2-7; TRBD2 agrees at 12 bases. Germline assignment: CDR1 SGHAT and CDR2 FQNNGV. V shed 2 bases and J 7 bases; nucleotides not matched to a gene: 6. The CDR3 runs to 15 residues. CDR3 nucleotide sequence: TGTGCCAGCAGCTTAACTAGCGGGAGGATGAATGAGCAGTACTTC. This translates into CASSLTSGRMNEQYF.

This clone was found once. The chain is built from TRBV6-5 and TRBJ1-1; D ambiguous. The CDR3 is 10 residues long. CDR1 is MNHEY, CDR2 SVGAGI, per germline. V lost 8 bases to trimming and J lost 7 bases, with 8 bases between them. CDR3 in DNA: TGTGCCAGCGGGGAGGTTGAAGCTTTCTTT. The encoded protein is CASGEVEAFF.

The rearrangement joins TRBV11-2 to TRBJ2-4; D is unclear. V dropped 0 bases and J dropped 9 bases, with 9 bases sitting between them. CDR3 length: 13 amino acids. Looked up from germline, CDR1 is SGHAT and CDR2 is FQNNGV. Written as DNA, the CDR3 is TGTGCCAGCAGCTTAGATACTTTGGGCATTCAGTACTTC. Translation gives CASSLDTLGIQYF.

J is TRBJ2-2 and V is TRBV9, with 12 bases fitting TRBD1. Germline trimming cut 0 bases from V and 7 bases from J; bases unmatched to any gene: 10. The germline V gene encodes CDR1 SGDLS and CDR2 YYNGEE. CDR3 size: 18 residues. In DNA form, the CDR3 reads TGTGCCAGCAGCGTAGATGGCGGGACAGGGGGCTCAGACGGGGAGCTGTTTTTT. It translates to CASSVDGGTGGSDGELFF. The full variable domain, in which reference TRBV9 and TRBJ2-2 provide the parts outside the CDR3, is DSGVTQTPKHLITATGQRVTLRCSPRSGDLSVYWYQQSLDQGLQFLIQYYNGEERAKGNILERFSAQQFPDLHSELNLSSLELGDSALYFCASSVDGGTGGSDGELFFGEGSRLTVL.

CDR3 coding DNA: TGTGCCAGCAGCGTTAGGGACAGGACACAAGAGACCCAGTACTTC. Its translation is CASSVRDRTQETQYF. V usage is TRBV9 and J usage is TRBJ2-5; 8 positions agree with TRBD1. The CDR3 contains 15 residues. V shed 2 bases, J shed 2 bases, and the junction held 5 bases outside the gene matches. The V gene's germline CDR1 is SGDLS and CDR2 YYNGEE.

The chain couples TRBV19 to TRBJ1-6; D not certain. V was trimmed by 7 bases and J by 12 bases, leaving 25 bases between them. Looked up from germline, CDR1 is LNHDA and CDR2 is SQIVND (reference sequence). The CDR3 is 16 amino acids. CDR3 amino acids: CASTASWTDGWVPLHF. The CDR3, as DNA: TGTGCCAGTACCGCATCCTGGACGGACGGCTGGGTACCCCTCCACTTT.